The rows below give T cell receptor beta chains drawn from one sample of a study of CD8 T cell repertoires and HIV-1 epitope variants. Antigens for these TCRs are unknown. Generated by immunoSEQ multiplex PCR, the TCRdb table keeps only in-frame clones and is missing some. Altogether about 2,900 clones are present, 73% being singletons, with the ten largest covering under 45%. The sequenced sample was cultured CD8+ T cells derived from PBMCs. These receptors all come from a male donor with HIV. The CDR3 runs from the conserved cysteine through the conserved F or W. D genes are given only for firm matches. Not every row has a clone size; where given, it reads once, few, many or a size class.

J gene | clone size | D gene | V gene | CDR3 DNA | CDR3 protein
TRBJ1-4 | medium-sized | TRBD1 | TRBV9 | TGTGCCAGCAGCCCAAGGGACAGTTCTAATGAAAAACTGTTTTTT | CASSPRDSSNEKLFF
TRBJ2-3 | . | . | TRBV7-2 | TGTGCCAGCAGCTCCGTACTGGCGACAGATACGCAGTATTTT | CASSSVLATDTQYF
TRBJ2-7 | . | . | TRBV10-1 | TGCGCCAGCAGTGAAAAGAGGGGTGAGCAGTACTTC | CASSEKRGEQYF
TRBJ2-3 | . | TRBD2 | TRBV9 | TGTGCCAGCAGCGCCTCCGGGACTAGTCAAACAGATACGCAGTATTTT | CASSASGTSQTDTQYF
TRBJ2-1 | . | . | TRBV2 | TGTGCCAGCAGTGAACGAGGTGGGTCCCACAATGAGCAGTTCTTC | CASSERGGSHNEQFF
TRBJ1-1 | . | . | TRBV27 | TGTGCCAGCAGCTCCCGACAGGCCACTCCCACTGAAGCTTTCTTT | CASSSRQATPTEAFF
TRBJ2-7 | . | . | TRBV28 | TGTGCCAGCAGTTCAGACTCCTACGAGCAGTACTTC | CASSSDSYEQYF
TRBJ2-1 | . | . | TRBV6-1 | TGTGCCAGCAGTGAAAGGTGGCTAGCGCCTTACAATGAGCAGTTCTTC | CASSERWLAPYNEQFF
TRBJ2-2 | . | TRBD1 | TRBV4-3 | TGCGCCAGCAGCTCCGGGACAGGGCACACCGGGGAGCTGTTTTTT | CASSSGTGHTGELFF
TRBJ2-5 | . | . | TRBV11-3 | TGTGCCAGCAGCTCCAGGAGGGGAAACGACCAAGAGACCCAGTACTTC | CASSSRRGNDQETQYF
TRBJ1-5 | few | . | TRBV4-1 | TGCGCCAGCAGTTTTAGCCGAGGGTATGGGCCCCAGCATTTT | CASSFSRGYGPQHF
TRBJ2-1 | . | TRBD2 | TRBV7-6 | TGTGCCAGCAGCTTAGCCCCACCGGGACTAGCGGCCTACAATGAGCAGTTCTTC | CASSLAPPGLAAYNEQFF
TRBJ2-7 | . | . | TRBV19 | TGTGCCAGTAGTATAGCCGCGCACCCCTCCTACGAGCAGTACTTC | CASSIAAHPSYEQYF
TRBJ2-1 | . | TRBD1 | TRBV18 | TGTGCCAGCTCACCTTCCGGGACAGGGGGGGGCAATGAGCAGTTCTTC | CASSPSGTGGGNEQFF
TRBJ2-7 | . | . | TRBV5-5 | TGTGCCAGCAGCTCCGGGACAGAGCAGTACTTC | CASSSGTEQYF
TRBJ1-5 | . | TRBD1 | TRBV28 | TGTGCCAGCAGTTTACTAGGACAGGCGGCACAGCCCCAGCATTTT | CASSLLGQAAQPQHF
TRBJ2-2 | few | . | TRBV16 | TGTGCCAGCAGCCAATCAAAGTCCCGGGCCGCCGGGGAGCTGTTTTTT | CASSQSKSRAAGELFF
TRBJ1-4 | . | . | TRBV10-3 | TGTGCCATCAGTGAGTCCAGGGTCCGGGATGAAAAACTGTTTTTT | CAISESRVRDEKLFF
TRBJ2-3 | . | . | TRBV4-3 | TGCGCCAGCAGCCAAGATGGGGGCAGCACAGATACGCAGTATTTT | CASSQDGGSTDTQYF
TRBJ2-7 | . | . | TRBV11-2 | TGTGCCAGCAGCTTAGGAGGGGAATACTACGAGCAGTACTTC | CASSLGGEYYEQYF
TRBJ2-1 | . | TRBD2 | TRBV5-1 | TGCGCCAGCAGCCCGACTAGCGGGAGGGCCTCCTACAATGAGCAGTTCTTC | CASSPTSGRASYNEQFF
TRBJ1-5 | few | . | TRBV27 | TGTGCCAGCAGTTTACAAGAGAGTCAGCCCCAGCATTTT | CASSLQESQPQHF
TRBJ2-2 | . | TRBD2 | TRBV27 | TGTGCCAGCAGTTCAACGACAACTAGCGGGAACAACACCGGGGAGCTGTTTTTT | CASSSTTTSGNNTGELFF
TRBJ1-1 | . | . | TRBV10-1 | TGCGCCAGCAGTGAGTCAAGGGTTAACACTGAAGCTTTCTTT | CASSESRVNTEAFF
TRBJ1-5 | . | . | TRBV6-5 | TGTGCCAGCAGTACAGGGAAATACAATCAGCCCCAGCATTTT | CASSTGKYNQPQHF
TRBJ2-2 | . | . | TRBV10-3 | TGTGCCATCAGTGAGTCGGACAGCTACACCGGGGAGCTGTTTTTT | CAISESDSYTGELFF
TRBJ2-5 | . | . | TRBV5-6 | TGTGCCAGCAGCTTGGTCCAGGGTGCGGAGACCCAGTACTTC | CASSLVQGAETQYF
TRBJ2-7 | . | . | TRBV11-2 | TGTGCCAGCAGCCTCCCCGGGACTTCAGCCTACGAGCAGTACTTC | CASSLPGTSAYEQYF
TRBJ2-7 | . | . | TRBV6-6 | TGTGCCAGCAGTTCCTTGGCTGAGGGCGAGCAGTACTTC | CASSSLAEGEQYF
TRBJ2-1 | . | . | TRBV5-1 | TGCGCCAGCAGCTTGGAAGGAGAGACCTACAATGAGCAGTTCTTC | CASSLEGETYNEQFF
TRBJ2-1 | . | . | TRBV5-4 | TGTGCCAGCAGCTTGGAGGTGGGAGTACCGAATGAGCAGTTCTTC | CASSLEVGVPNEQFF
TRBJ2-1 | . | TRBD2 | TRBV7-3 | TGTGCCAGCAGCAGTAGCGGGGGGGTCTTGAATGAGCAGTTCTTC | CASSSSGGVLNEQFF
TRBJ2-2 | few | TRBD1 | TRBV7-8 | TGTGCCAGCTCTATTTCCAGGACAGGGGTTAACACCGGGGAGCTGTTTTTT | CASSISRTGVNTGELFF
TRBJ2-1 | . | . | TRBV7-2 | TGTGCCAGCAGCTTAGCAGGGGGAGGAAGCGGGGCCTACAATGAGCAGTTCTTC | CASSLAGGGSGAYNEQFF
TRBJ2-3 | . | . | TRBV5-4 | TGTGCCAGCAGCCCCCCCCGCGGGGAGGCAGATACGCAGTATTTT | CASSPPRGEADTQYF
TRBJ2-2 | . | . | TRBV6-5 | TGTGCCAGCAGTTACTCCCCAGGGCGGAACACCGGGGAGCTGTTTTTT | CASSYSPGRNTGELFF
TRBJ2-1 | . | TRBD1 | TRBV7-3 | TGTGCCAGCAGCCGGGACAGCTACAATGAGCAGTTCTTC | CASSRDSYNEQFF
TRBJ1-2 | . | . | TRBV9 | TGTGCCAGCAGCGACAGAGCTTTCTCGGCGTATGGCTACACCTTC | CASSDRAFSAYGYTF
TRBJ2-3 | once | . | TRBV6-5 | TGTGCCAGCAGTTACCGTCGTCAGTTGGGGGATACGCAGTATTTT | CASSYRRQLGDTQYF
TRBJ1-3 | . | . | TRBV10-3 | TGTGCCAGCAGCCGAAGAGTGACAGTCAGTAATGGAAACACCATATATTTT | CASSRRVTVSNGNTIYF
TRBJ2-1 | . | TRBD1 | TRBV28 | TGTGCCAGCACCAAGGGGACAGACGATTACAATGAGCAGTTCTTC | CASTKGTDDYNEQFF
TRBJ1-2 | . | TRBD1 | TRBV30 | TGTGCCTGGACCGCCCCCACAGGGGGCTTGGTTGGCTACACCTTC | CAWTAPTGGLVGYTF
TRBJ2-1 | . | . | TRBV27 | TGTGCCAGCAGTTTCGCGGGTAACTCCTACAATGAGCAGTTCTTC | CASSFAGNSYNEQFF
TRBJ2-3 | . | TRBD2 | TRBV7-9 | TGTGCCAGCAGCCGGCGGGGGTCCGGTGCAGATACGCAGTATTTT | CASSRRGSGADTQYF
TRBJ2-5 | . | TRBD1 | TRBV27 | TGTGCCAGCAGTTTATCAGGGGGCCGGGAGACCCAGTACTTC | CASSLSGGRETQYF
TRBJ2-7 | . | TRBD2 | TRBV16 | TGTGCCAGCAGCCCGGGGGGGGACTACGAGCAGTACTTC | CASSPGGDYEQYF
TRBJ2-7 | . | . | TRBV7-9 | TGTGCCAGCAGCTTAGGCGGAAACTACGAGCAGTACTTC | CASSLGGNYEQYF
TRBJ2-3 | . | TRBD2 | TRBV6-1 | TGTGCCAGCAGTGAGACTAGCGGGAGGCCAGATACGCAGTATTTT | CASSETSGRPDTQYF
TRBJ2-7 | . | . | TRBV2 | TGTGCCAGCAGTGCGAGGGGGTCCCCCCACGAGCAGTACTTC | CASSARGSPHEQYF
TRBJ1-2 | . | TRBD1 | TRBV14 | TGTGCCAGCAGCACCGGGACAGGGGTCTATGGCTACACCTTC | CASSTGTGVYGYTF
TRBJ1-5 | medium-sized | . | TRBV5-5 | TGTGCCAGCAGCGATCACAATCAGCCCCAGCATTTT | CASSDHNQPQHF
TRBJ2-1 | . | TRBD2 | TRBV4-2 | TGTGCCAGCAGCCAAGAGTGGCTAGCGGACTACAATGAGCAGTTCTTC | CASSQEWLADYNEQFF
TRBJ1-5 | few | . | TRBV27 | TGTGCCAGCAGTGGAGGGTTATTTGGCAATCAGCCCCAGCATTTT | CASSGGLFGNQPQHF
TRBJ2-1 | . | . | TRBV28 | TGTGCCTCCGGAAACAATGAGCAGTTCTTC | CASGNNEQFF
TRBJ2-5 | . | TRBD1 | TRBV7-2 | TGTGCCAGCAGCTTCACAGGGGGTGAGGAGACCCAGTACTTC | CASSFTGGEETQYF